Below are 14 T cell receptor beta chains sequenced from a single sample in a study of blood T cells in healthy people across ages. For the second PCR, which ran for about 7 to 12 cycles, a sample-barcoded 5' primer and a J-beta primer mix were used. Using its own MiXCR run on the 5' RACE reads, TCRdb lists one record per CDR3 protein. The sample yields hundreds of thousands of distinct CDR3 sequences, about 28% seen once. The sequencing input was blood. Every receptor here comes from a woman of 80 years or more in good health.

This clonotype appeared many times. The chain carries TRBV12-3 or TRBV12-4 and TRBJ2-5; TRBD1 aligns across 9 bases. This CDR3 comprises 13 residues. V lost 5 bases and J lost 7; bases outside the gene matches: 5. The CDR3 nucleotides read TGTGCCAGCAGTCCGGGACAGGGACTGACCCAGTACTTC. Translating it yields CASSPGQGLTQYF.

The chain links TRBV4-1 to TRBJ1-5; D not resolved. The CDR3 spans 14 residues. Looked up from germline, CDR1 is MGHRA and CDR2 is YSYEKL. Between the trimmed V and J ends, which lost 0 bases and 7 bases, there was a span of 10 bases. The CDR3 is CASSQDKGSQPQHF. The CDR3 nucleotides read TGCGCCAGCAGCCAAGATAAAGGTTCCCAGCCCCAGCATTTT.

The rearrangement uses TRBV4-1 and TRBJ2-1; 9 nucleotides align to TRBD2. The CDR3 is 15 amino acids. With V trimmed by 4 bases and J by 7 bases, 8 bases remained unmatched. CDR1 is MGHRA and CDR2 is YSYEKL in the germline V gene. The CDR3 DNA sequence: TGCGCCAGCAGCCCTGGACTAGCGAGAGAGAATGAGCAGTTCTTC. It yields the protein CASSPGLARENEQFF.

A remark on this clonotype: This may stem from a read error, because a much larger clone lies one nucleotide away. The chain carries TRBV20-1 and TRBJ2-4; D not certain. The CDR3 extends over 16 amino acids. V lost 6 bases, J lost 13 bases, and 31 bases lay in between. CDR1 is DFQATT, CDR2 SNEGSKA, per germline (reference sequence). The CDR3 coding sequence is TGCAGTGCCCAAAGATCAGGACCCGACCTCCACAATGAGCAGTACTTC. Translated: CSAQRSGPDLHNEQYF.

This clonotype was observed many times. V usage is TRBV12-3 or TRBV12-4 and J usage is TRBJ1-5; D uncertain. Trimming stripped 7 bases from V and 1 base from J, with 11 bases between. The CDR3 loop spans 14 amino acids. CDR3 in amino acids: CASMFGPSNQPQHF. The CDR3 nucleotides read TGTGCCAGCATGTTCGGACCGAGCAATCAGCCCCAGCATTTT.

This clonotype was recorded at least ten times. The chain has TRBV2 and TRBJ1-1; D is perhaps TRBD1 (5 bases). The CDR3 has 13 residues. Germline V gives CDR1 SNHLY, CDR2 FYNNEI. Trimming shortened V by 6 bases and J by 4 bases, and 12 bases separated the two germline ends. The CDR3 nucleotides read TGTGCCAGCAGCAACGGTGGGGGCACTGAAGCTTTCTTT. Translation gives CASSNGGGTEAFF.

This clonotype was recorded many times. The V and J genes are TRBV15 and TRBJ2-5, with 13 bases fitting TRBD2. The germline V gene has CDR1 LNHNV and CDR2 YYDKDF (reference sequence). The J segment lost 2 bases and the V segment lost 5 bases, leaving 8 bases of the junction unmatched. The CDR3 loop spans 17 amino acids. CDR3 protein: CATSPLRGLAGQETQYF. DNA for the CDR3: TGTGCCACCAGCCCTCTACGGGGACTAGCGGGACAAGAGACCCAGTACTTC.

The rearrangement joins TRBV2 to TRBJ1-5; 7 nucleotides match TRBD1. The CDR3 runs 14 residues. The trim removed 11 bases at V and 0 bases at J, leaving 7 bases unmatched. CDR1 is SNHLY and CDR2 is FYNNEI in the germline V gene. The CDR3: CAGTWDSSNQPQHF. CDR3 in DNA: TGTGCCGGCACTTGGGACAGTAGCAATCAGCCCCAGCATTTT.

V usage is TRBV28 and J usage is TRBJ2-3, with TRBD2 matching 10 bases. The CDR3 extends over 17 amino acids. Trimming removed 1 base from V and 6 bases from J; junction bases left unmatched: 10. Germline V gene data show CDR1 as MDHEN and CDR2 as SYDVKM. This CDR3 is CASSLSGTSVPQDTQYF. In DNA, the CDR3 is TGTGCCAGCAGTTTATCCGGGACTAGCGTCCCCCAGGATACGCAGTATTTT.

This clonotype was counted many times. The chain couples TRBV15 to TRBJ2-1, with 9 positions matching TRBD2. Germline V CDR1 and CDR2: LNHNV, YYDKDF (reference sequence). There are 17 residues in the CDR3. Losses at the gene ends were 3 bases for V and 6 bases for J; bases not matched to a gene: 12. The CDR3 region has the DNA TGTGCCACCAGCAGGAGGGGACCGGGACTAGCCCTCAATGAGCAGTTCTTC. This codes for CATSRRGPGLALNEQFF.

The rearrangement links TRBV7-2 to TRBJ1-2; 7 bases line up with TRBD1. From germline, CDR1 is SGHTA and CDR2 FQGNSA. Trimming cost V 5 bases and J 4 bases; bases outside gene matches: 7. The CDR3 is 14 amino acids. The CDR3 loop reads CASSNRGRAYGYTF. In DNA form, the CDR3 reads TGTGCCAGCAGCAACAGGGGCCGAGCCTATGGCTACACCTTC. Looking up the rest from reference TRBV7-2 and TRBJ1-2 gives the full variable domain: GAGVSQSPSNKVTEKGKDVELRCDPISGHTALYWYRQSLGQGLEFLIYFQGNSAPDKSGLPSDRFSAERTGGSVSTLTIQRTQQEDSAVYLCASSNRGRAYGYTFGSGTRLTVV.

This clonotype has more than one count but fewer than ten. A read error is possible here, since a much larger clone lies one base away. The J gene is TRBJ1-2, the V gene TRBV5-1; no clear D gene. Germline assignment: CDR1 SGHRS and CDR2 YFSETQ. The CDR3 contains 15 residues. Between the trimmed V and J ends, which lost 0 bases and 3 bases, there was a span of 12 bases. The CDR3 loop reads CASSLGGSTDYGYTF. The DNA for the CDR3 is TGCGCCAGCAGCTTGGGTGGCAGTACGGACTATGGCTACACCTTC.

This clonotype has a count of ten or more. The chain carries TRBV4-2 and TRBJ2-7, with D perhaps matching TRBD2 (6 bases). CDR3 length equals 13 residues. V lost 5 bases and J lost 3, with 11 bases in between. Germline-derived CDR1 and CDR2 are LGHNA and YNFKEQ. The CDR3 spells CASSARLDYEQYF. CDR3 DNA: TGTGCCAGCAGCGCCCGACTAGACTACGAGCAGTACTTC.

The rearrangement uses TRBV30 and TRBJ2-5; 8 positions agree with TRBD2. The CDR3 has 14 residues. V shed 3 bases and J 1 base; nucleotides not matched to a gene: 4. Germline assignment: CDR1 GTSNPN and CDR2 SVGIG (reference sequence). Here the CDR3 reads CAWSGLAIQETQYF. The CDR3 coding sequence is TGTGCCTGGAGCGGACTAGCCATCCAAGAGACCCAGTACTTC. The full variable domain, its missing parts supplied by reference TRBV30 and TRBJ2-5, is SQTIHQWPATLVQPVGSPLSLECTVEGTSNPNLYWYRQAAGRGLQLLFYSVGIGQISSEVPQNLSASRPQDRQFILSSKKLLLSDSGFYLCAWSGLAIQETQYFGPGTRLLVL.